This section outlines one T cell receptor beta chain sequence together with its context. This specimen comes from a study of control samples from healthy donors and cancer patients. Measured with immunoSEQ multiplex PCR; TCRdb has only the in-frame clones, and not every one. The data show around 110,000 clones, with 88% seen just once and 2% to 2.5% held by the top ten. The CDR3 contains 14 residues. V was trimmed by 3 bases and J by 0 bases, leaving 8 bases between them. Germline loops: CDR1 SEHNR, CDR2 FQNEAQ (reference sequence). The rearrangement joins TRBV7-9 to TRBJ1-2; D gene uncertain. The sequenced sample consisted of blood. This sequence was found in a woman in her sixties or seventies in good health. DNA for the CDR3: TGTGCCAGCAGCTTGCCGGAAGCTAACTATGGCTACACCTTC. It specifies CASSLPEANYGYTF.